A single sample is the source of the 12 T cell receptor beta chains below, sequenced in a study of identical twins (dated by TCRdb to about 2016). Library preparation employed 5' RACE. The instrument given in TCRdb is Illumina HiSeq 2000. The raw public data were reprocessed by TCRdb itself: fastp quality trimming at Q25, MiXCR clonotype calling, in-frame beta chains only. Records with the same CDR3 protein are collapsed into one entry carrying the most frequent genes and DNA. Counted in this sample were about 900,000 distinct CDR3 sequences; 10% to 15% of them appeared once. The ten largest account for about 1.6% of the sample. These same records also appear under a second study, on yellow fever vaccine responses in identical twins.

Sequenced material: PBMCs. Source of these receptors: a woman in her late teens or twenties in good health.

The table lists this clonotype with a few counts. The CDR3 region is CSVEDQGGGGQTQYF. The DNA of the CDR3 is TGCAGCGTTGAAGATCAGGGCGGGGGCGGGCAGACCCAGTACTTC. This chain uses TRBV29-1 with TRBJ2-5; D possibly corresponds to TRBD2 (7 bases). Trimming removed 0 bases from V and 6 bases from J, with 17 bases in between. CDR3 length: 15 residues. From germline, CDR1 is SQVTM and CDR2 ANQGSEA.

J is TRBJ2-3 and V is TRBV10-2, with D uncertain. Trimming removed 0 bases at V and 3 bases at J, with 7 bases between. The V gene's germline CDR1 is WSHSY and CDR2 SAAADI. This CDR3 has 14 residues. In DNA, the CDR3 is TGCGCCAGCAGTGAGTCGCTAAGGACAGATACGCAGTATTTT. This sequence encodes CASSESLRTDTQYF.

The rearrangement links TRBV6-5 to TRBJ1-5; D remains ambiguous. This CDR3 contains 13 residues. CDR1 and CDR2 from the germline V gene are MNHEY and SVGAGI. The V end lost 0 bases, the J end lost 6 bases, and 6 bases lay between the germline ends. CDR3: CASSYSLTQPQHF. In nucleotides, the CDR3 is TGTGCCAGCAGTTACTCGTTAACTCAGCCCCAGCATTTT.

This chain links TRBV15 with TRBJ1-4; no clear D. V lost 2 bases to trimming and J lost 7 bases, with 17 bases between them. The length of the CDR3 is 16 residues. Per germline, CDR1 LNHNV and CDR2 YYDKDF (reference sequence). The CDR3 DNA sequence: TGTGCCACCAGCAGAATACCGGGATCGGGCGGTGAAAAACTGTTTTTT. Translated, it gives CATSRIPGSGGEKLFF. Drawing the rest from reference TRBV15 and TRBJ1-4, the complete variable domain is DAMVIQNPRYQVTQFGKPVTLSCSQTLNHNVMYWYQQKSSQAPKLLFHYYDKDFNNEADTPDNFQSRRPNTSFCFLDIRSPGLGDTAMYLCATSRIPGSGGEKLFFGSGTQLSVL.

This clonotype was recorded at least ten times. The chain links TRBV6-5 to TRBJ2-7, with TRBD1 matching 8 bases. Germline V CDR1 and CDR2: MNHEY, SVGAGI. Trimming took 3 bases from V and 4 from J; bases not matched to a gene: 5. The CDR3 is made up of 14 amino acids. The CDR3 is CASSYGQGAYEQYV. CDR3 nucleotide sequence: TGTGCCAGCAGTTATGGGCAGGGGGCGTACGAGCAGTACGTC.

The J gene is TRBJ2-2, the V gene TRBV20-1; 9 bases match TRBD1. The CDR3 runs to 14 residues. Germline CDR1 and CDR2: DFQATT and SNEGSKA (reference sequence). With V trimmed by 5 bases and J by 1 base, 2 bases remained unmatched. The DNA of the CDR3 is TGCAGTGCTCGGGACAGGGTGAACACCGGGGAGCTGTTTTTT. Protein sequence: CSARDRVNTGELFF.

This chain joins TRBV15 and TRBJ2-7; D unclear. V shed 3 bases and J shed 3 bases, with 9 bases lying between them. In germline, CDR1 is LNHNV, CDR2 YYDKDF (reference sequence). The CDR3 extends over 13 amino acids. This CDR3 is CATSRVTNYEQYF. The CDR3 DNA reads as TGTGCCACCAGCAGGGTTACTAACTACGAGCAGTACTTC.

This clonotype was picked up a small number of times. This chain connects TRBV12-3 or TRBV12-4 to TRBJ2-1; maybe TRBD1 (6 bases). The CDR3 is made up of 15 amino acids. V was clipped by 4 bases and J by 7 bases, with 17 bases between them. DNA of the CDR3: TGTGCCAGCAGTTCGAACAGGGTTCCATGGAATGAGCAGTTCTTC. The encoded protein is CASSSNRVPWNEQFF.

The genes are TRBV27 and TRBJ1-2, with D unclear. V was pared by 3 bases and J by 1 base, with 12 bases between. The germline CDR1 and CDR2 sequences are MNHEY and SMNVEV (reference sequence). This CDR3 is built from 15 residues. CDR3 bases: TGTGCCAGCAGTTTTAGCATGACTCTTAACTATGGCTACACCTTC. Protein: CASSFSMTLNYGYTF.

This clonotype was counted only a few times. The J gene is TRBJ2-1, the V gene TRBV6-4, with 8 bases fitting TRBD2. The V gene end was trimmed by 4 bases and the J gene end by 4 bases; junction bases not matched to a gene: 9. The CDR3 consists of 16 residues. Per the germline V gene, CDR1 is MRHNA and CDR2 is SNTAGT. The CDR3, as DNA: TGTGCCAGCAGTGTTTACGGGGGGGCCGGTTACAATGAGCAGTTCTTC. Its protein product is CASSVYGGAGYNEQFF.

This clonotype was found a few times. The V call is TRBV4-1, the J call TRBJ1-3; D gene ambiguous. This CDR3 spans 15 amino acids. Per germline, CDR1 MGHRA and CDR2 YSYEKL. The V end lost 2 bases, the J end lost 4 bases, and 12 bases lay between the germline ends. CDR3 in amino acids: CASSQNSLAGNTIYF. Written as DNA, the CDR3 is TGCGCCAGCAGCCAAAACAGCCTCGCAGGAAACACCATATATTTT.

The chain has TRBV7-9 and TRBJ1-1; D is uncertain. The CDR3 extends over 13 amino acids. Trimming cost V 4 bases and J 7 bases, with 13 bases left between them. The V gene's germline CDR1 is SEHNR and CDR2 FQNEAQ (reference sequence). The CDR3 bases are TGTGCCAGCAGCTCTTCGCAGGAAATTGAAGCTTTCTTT. It specifies CASSSSQEIEAFF.